This T cell receptor (beta chain) appears in the sequencing data of a study of CXCR3-negative and CXCR3-positive naive CD8 T cells. As for the study in general: There were approximately 140 million TRB reads altogether, and each library had about 1.5 +/- 0.3 million of them.

This CDR3 region has 12 residues. A note on this clonotype: Its antigen remains unidentified.

Libraries were UMI-labeled 5' RACE TRB cDNA. With the 5' RACE reads reprocessed, TCRdb shows one record per CDR3 protein and no DNA. This listing includes 150,000 or so distinct CDR3 sequences. General study points: Comparably high diversity marked both naive subsets, whereas memory CD8+ cells had much lower diversity. For CXCR3-positive naive cells, TRB CDR3s were more hydrophobic than those of CXCR3-negative naive cells.

The source is a human donor in good health. Some clones in this sample may be carry-over from other donors' samples. The chain combines TRBV12-3 or TRBV12-4 with TRBJ2-1. The sample consisted of naive CXCR3- CD8+ T cells from blood. Subset described: CD45RO-CCR7+CD27+CD95- naive CD8+ T cells lacking CXCR3 (TNR3-). The CDR3 sequence is CASTTSNNEQFF.